In its sample, the clone carrying this T cell receptor beta chain was seen many times. Antigen unknown. It was RNA transcripts that yielded the amplified TCR beta CDR3 regions. Initially, a first-round RT-PCR of the TCR CDR3 employed the HTBI primer set. TCRdb re-called the multiplex PCR reads through MiXCR, storing one row per CDR3 protein. The sample carries roughly 800,000 distinct CDR3 sequences, 35% to 40% recorded once. It was uncontrolled infection, other autoimmune disease, pregnancy or lactation that excluded patients. This sample stems from a study of T cells in Graves' hyperthyroidism and ophthalmopathy. V gave up 4 bases and J gave up 4 bases, with 10 bases separating them. The length of the CDR3 is 12 residues. Germline values: CDR1 DFQATT, CDR2 SNEGSKA (reference sequence). Study-level findings and limits: Blood shared most expanded thyroid clonotypes above 0.001.

Sequenced: blood. The TCR was taken from a man aged 18-30 years with Graves' hyperthyroidism. This chain links TRBV20-1 with TRBJ1-2; D uncertain. The CDR3 is CSAIEAAYGYTF. Here the CDR3 DNA reads TGCAGTGCTATAGAGGCAGCCTATGGCTACACCTTC.